These 32 T cell receptor beta chains were sequenced from one sample in a study of cytomegalovirus exposure and HLA in healthy donors. Primers for the PCR totalled 60 Vbeta and 13 Jbeta. Method: immunoSEQ multiplex PCR; TCRdb's copy keeps in-frame clones and lacks some. The sample carries about 210,000 clones, about four fifths recorded once. Sequencing was done on a sample of PBMCs. Receptors were obtained from a woman in her 30s in good health and CMV-seropositive.

This sequence joins TRBV28 and TRBJ2-7; D unresolved. Germline V lookup: CDR1 MDHEN, CDR2 SYDVKM. The CDR3 is made up of 16 amino acids. V lost 6 bases, J lost 0 bases, and 18 bases lay in between. Here the CDR3 reads CASSPLTEFSSYEQYF. The CDR3 nucleotides are TGTGCCAGCAGCCCGCTTACAGAGTTCAGCTCCTACGAGCAGTACTTC.

V and J are TRBV6-1 and TRBJ1-1; possibly TRBD1 for D (6 bases). Looked up from germline, CDR1 is MNHNS and CDR2 is SASEGT. CDR3 length equals 15 residues. With 8 bases removed from V and 0 bases from J, the gap between germline ends came to 16 bases. CDR3 bases: TGTGCCAGCTCGACAGGACACAGGCTGAACACTGAAGCTTTCTTT. Translated, it gives CASSTGHRLNTEAFF.

J is TRBJ2-7 and V is TRBV6-5, with 7 bases that match TRBD2. Germline CDR1 is MNHEY and CDR2 is SVGAGI. The trim removed 2 bases at V and 6 bases at J, leaving 10 bases unmatched. This CDR3 has 15 amino acids. Written as DNA, the CDR3 is TGTGCCAGCAGTTACGGGGGAGGCGGGAGCCGCGAGCAGTACTTC. Translating it yields CASSYGGGGSREQYF.

The chain joins TRBV7-8 to TRBJ2-7, with 7 bases fitting TRBD2. Germline CDR1 is SGHVS and CDR2 is FQNEAQ. V was clipped by 5 bases and J by 2 bases; unmatched bases: 6. The CDR3 has 14 amino acids. CDR3 amino acids: CASSLVTSPYEQYF. In DNA form, the CDR3 reads TGTGCCAGCAGCCTCGTGACTAGCCCCTACGAGCAGTACTTC. Full variable domain (missing parts from reference TRBV7-8 and TRBJ2-7): GAGVSQSPRYKVAKRGQDVALRCDPISGHVSLFWYQQALGQGPEFLTYFQNEAQLDKSGLPSDRFFAERPEGSVSTLKIQRTQQEDSAVYLCASSLVTSPYEQYFGPGTRLTVT.

The chain joins TRBV7-9 to TRBJ2-1; tentatively, D is TRBD1 (6 bases). Trimming stripped 8 bases from V and 6 bases from J, with 20 bases between. The CDR3 covers 15 residues. Germline CDR1 and CDR2: SEHNR and FQNEAQ (reference sequence). CDR3 amino acids: CASQGQGLGTNEQFF. The CDR3 DNA reads as TGTGCCAGCCAGGGACAAGGTCTAGGGACCAATGAGCAGTTCTTC.

Worth noting for this clone: The germline gene is not matched at one end of the junction; a read error may be the cause. The gene calls are TRBV7-9 and TRBJ1-4, with D perhaps TRBD1 (5 bases). Germline CDR1 and CDR2: SEHNR and FQNEAQ (reference sequence). The CDR3 has 16 amino acids. This CDR3 is CSSSPIWGDTNEKLFF. The DNA of the CDR3 is TGTTCCAGCAGCCCGATCTGGGGCGACACTAATGAAAAACTGTTTTTT.

V gene TRBV6-6 combines with J gene TRBJ2-5; no definite D call. The closer fit of TRBJ2-7 to the DNA end suggests the J call may be wrong. The CDR3 sequence is 13 residues long. CDR1 is MNHNY, CDR2 SVGAGI, per germline (reference sequence). CDR3 sequence: CASSGLYSYEQYF. The CDR3, as DNA: TGTGCCAGCAGCGGTCTATATTCCTACGAGCAGTACTTC.

This clone turned up a few times. The chain has TRBV5-4 and TRBJ2-5, with TRBD2 matching 9 bases. Per the germline V gene, CDR1 is SGHNT and CDR2 is YYREEE (reference sequence). The CDR3 sequence is 16 residues long. Trimming cost V 4 bases and J 5 bases; bases outside gene matches: 12. The CDR3 region is CASSPTLRGGWETQYF. The CDR3 DNA follows: TGTGCCAGCAGCCCCACTTTGCGGGGGGGCTGGGAGACCCAGTACTTC.

The chain has TRBV5-5 and TRBJ2-5; possible D gene TRBD1, 6 bases. The V gene's germline CDR1 is SGHKS and CDR2 YYEKEE (reference sequence). CDR3 length: 14 residues. V lost 5 bases, J lost 5 bases, and 16 bases lay in between. The CDR3, as DNA: TGTGCCAGCAGTTTCGGACAGCCGCCCGAGACCCAGTACTTC. It specifies CASSFGQPPETQYF.

The CDR3: CASSLGTAYSNQPQHF. As DNA, the CDR3 is TGTGCCAGCAGCTTGGGGACAGCTTATAGCAATCAGCCCCAGCATTTT. This chain uses TRBV5-6 with TRBJ1-5, with D possibly being TRBD1 (6 bases). Per the germline V gene, CDR1 is SGHDT and CDR2 is YYEEEE. CDR3 length equals 16 residues. Trimming took off 0 bases at V and 0 bases at J, with 10 bases between the two ends.

The chain joins TRBV11-3 to TRBJ1-1; maybe TRBD1 (6 bases). Germline lookup yields CDR1 SGHNT and CDR2 YENEEA. V shed 5 bases and J shed 11 bases, with 18 bases lying between them. CDR3 length: 13 amino acids. The CDR3 nucleotides read TGTGCCAGCAGCCGGGACATCATCGATCCGGCTTTCTTT. Translating gives CASSRDIIDPAFF.

The V call is TRBV2, the J call TRBJ2-7, with 10 bases aligning to TRBD1. Germline assignment: CDR1 SNHLY and CDR2 FYNNEI. J gave up 9 bases and V 8 bases, and 10 bases lay outside the gene matches. The CDR3 totals 13 residues. Written as DNA, the CDR3 is TGTGCCAGCGTCTTTGACAGGGGGCCACGGCAGTACTTC. Amino acids: CASVFDRGPRQYF.

The chain employs TRBV6-5 and TRBJ1-2; the D gene is possibly TRBD1 (5 bases). CDR3 size: 14 residues. V shed 0 bases and J shed 5 bases, with 10 bases lying between them. The germline CDR1 and CDR2 sequences are MNHEY and SVGAGI. The CDR3: CASSYSSREYGYTF. CDR3 nucleotides: TGTGCCAGCAGTTACTCGTCCAGGGAATATGGCTACACCTTC.

The chain recombines TRBV6-6 with TRBJ2-3; 7 nucleotides match TRBD1. J lost 3 bases, V lost 6 bases, and 6 bases had no gene match. The germline V gene encodes CDR1 MNHNY and CDR2 SVGAGI (reference sequence). CDR3 length equals 14 residues. The CDR3, as DNA: TGTGCCAGCAGGTCCCCAGGGGGTACAGATACGCAGTATTTT. Translation: CASRSPGGTDTQYF.

This clone showed up just a few times. This chain uses TRBV23-1 with TRBJ2-5; 8 bases are shared with TRBD1. TRBV23-1 is annotated as an ORF whose role is uncertain. V shed 7 bases, J shed 3 bases, and the junction held 16 bases outside the gene matches. The CDR3 extends over 17 amino acids. CDR3: CASKRQGLAPREETQYF. The CDR3 bases are TGCGCCAGCAAAAGACAGGGGCTAGCGCCGAGAGAAGAGACCCAGTACTTC.

This chain joins TRBV25-1 and TRBJ2-3; no firm D call. V gave up 1 base and J gave up 6 bases, with 17 bases separating them. This CDR3 has 16 residues. CDR1 is MGHDK, CDR2 SYGVNS, per germline. The CDR3 loop is CASSESPVSGWDTQYF. The CDR3 DNA reads as TGTGCCAGCAGTGAATCCCCCGTGTCTGGCTGGGATACGCAGTATTTT.

This clone was seen a few times. J is TRBJ2-5 and V is TRBV28; 10 bases align to TRBD1. The CDR3 runs to 17 residues. V lost 4 bases, J lost 3 bases, and 11 bases stayed unmatched. Germline V gene sequence: CDR1 MDHEN, CDR2 SYDVKM. The CDR3 DNA sequence: TGTGCCAGCAGTTCCCCCACCAGACAGGGGGCCGAAGAGACCCAGTACTTC. Amino acids: CASSSPTRQGAEETQYF.

This chain links TRBV5-1 with TRBJ1-2; TRBD1 is a possible D gene (5 bases). Germline V gives CDR1 SGHRS, CDR2 YFSETQ. There are 16 residues in the CDR3. V dropped 3 bases and J dropped 1 base, with 16 bases sitting between them. The DNA for the CDR3 is TGCGCCAGCAGCTCGGGTTTACAGGCGCTTAACTATGGCTACACCTTC. Its translation is CASSSGLQALNYGYTF.

The V gene is TRBV13, the J gene TRBJ2-3; D is perhaps TRBD2 (6 bases). The germline CDR1 and CDR2 sequences are PRHDT and FYEKMQ (reference sequence). The CDR3 loop spans 14 amino acids. The germline V and J ends were trimmed by 4 bases and 0 bases, with 8 bases remaining between them. Here the CDR3 DNA reads TGTGCCAGCAGCTGGGCGGGGAGCACAGATACGCAGTATTTT. Protein product: CASSWAGSTDTQYF.

The chain recombines TRBV18 with TRBJ2-7; no firm D call. CDR1 and CDR2 (germline): KGHSH, LQKENI. The CDR3 consists of 16 residues. Trimming shortened V by 1 base and J by 3 bases, and 16 bases separated the two germline ends. This CDR3 is CASSPLSTSASYEQYF. The CDR3 nucleotides are TGTGCCAGCTCACCACTGTCGACAAGTGCAAGCTACGAGCAGTACTTC.

V is TRBV4-1 and J is TRBJ2-6, with 9 bases lining up with TRBD1. Unmatched junction bases numbered 17, after V lost 4 bases and J lost 4 bases. Germline lookup yields CDR1 MGHRA and CDR2 YSYEKL. The CDR3 is made up of 20 amino acids. The CDR3 reads CASSPPHGRTGDTGANVLTF. The CDR3 DNA follows: TGCGCCAGCAGCCCCCCCCATGGGAGGACAGGGGATACCGGGGCCAACGTCCTGACTTTC.

This clone showed up just a few times. J is TRBJ1-3 and V is TRBV11-2; no clear D gene. The CDR3 runs to 13 residues. The germline CDR1 and CDR2 sequences are SGHAT and FQNNGV. V lost 4 bases to trimming and J lost 3 bases, with 7 bases between them. The CDR3: CASSSSVGNTIYF. The CDR3 nucleotides are TGTGCCAGCAGCTCGTCCGTTGGAAACACCATATATTTT.

The rearrangement links TRBV9 to TRBJ1-2; maybe TRBD1 (6 bases). The V end lost 3 bases, the J end lost 7 bases, and 13 bases lay between the germline ends. The length of the CDR3 is 13 residues. Per germline, CDR1 SGDLS and CDR2 YYNGEE. CDR3 residues: CASSASGHFGYTF. The DNA for the CDR3 is TGTGCCAGCAGCGCCTCGGGACACTTTGGCTACACCTTC.

The DNA of the CDR3 is TGTGCCAGCTCCCCGACAGGGGCTGGGGCCAACGTCCTGACTTTC. Translating gives CASSPTGAGANVLTF. The rearrangement links TRBV18 to TRBJ2-6; TRBD1 matches at 8 bases. The CDR3 consists of 15 residues. CDR1 KGHSH and CDR2 LQKENI come from the germline V gene. V lost 6 bases, J lost 2 bases, and 3 bases stayed unmatched.

The V and J genes are TRBV23-1 and TRBJ1-4; 9 nucleotides line up with TRBD1. TRBV23-1 is reported as an ORF; its role is uncertain. Trimming removed 0 bases from V and 4 bases from J; junction bases left unmatched: 3. The length of the CDR3 is 16 residues. The chain's CDR3 is CASSQSRDRVNEKLFF. CDR3 sequence (DNA): TGCGCCAGCAGTCAATCCCGGGACAGGGTTAATGAAAAACTGTTTTTT.

The V gene is TRBV5-4, the J gene TRBJ2-1, with 9 bases lining up with TRBD1. The CDR3 has 16 amino acids. Trimming took 0 bases from V and 6 from J; bases not matched to a gene: 7. Germline CDR1 is SGHNT and CDR2 is YYREEE (reference sequence). This chain's CDR3 is CASSLDPGTGFNEQFF. The DNA for the CDR3 is TGTGCCAGCAGCTTGGATCCCGGGACAGGGTTCAATGAGCAGTTCTTC.

V is TRBV2 and J is TRBJ2-5, with D perhaps matching TRBD2 (6 bases). Germline assignment: CDR1 SNHLY and CDR2 FYNNEI. The CDR3 loop spans 14 amino acids. V dropped 6 bases and J dropped 4 bases, with 15 bases sitting between them. The CDR3: CASRRDFKGETQYF. The DNA of the CDR3 is TGTGCCAGCAGGCGGGACTTCAAGGGAGAGACCCAGTACTTC.

This chain joins TRBV10-3 and TRBJ1-5; D might be TRBD1 (5 bases). Trimming removed 3 bases from V and 1 base from J, with 13 bases in between. The CDR3 has 16 amino acids. Per the germline V gene, CDR1 is ENHRY and CDR2 is SYGVKD. This CDR3 is CAISEGWGASNQPQHF. CDR3 DNA sequence: TGTGCCATCAGTGAAGGGTGGGGCGCGAGCAATCAGCCCCAGCATTTT.

The chain carries TRBV18 and TRBJ1-4; D might be TRBD1 (6 bases). V was clipped by 2 bases and J by 0 bases, with 10 bases between them. The CDR3 length is 16 residues. From germline, CDR1 is KGHSH and CDR2 LQKENI. The CDR3 nucleotides are TGTGCCAGCTCACCAAGGACAGTTGCAACTAATGAAAAACTGTTTTTT. Its protein is CASSPRTVATNEKLFF.

The chain has TRBV30 and TRBJ2-1; 7 nucleotides line up with TRBD1. Trimming removed 1 base from V and 0 bases from J; junction bases left unmatched: 3. The CDR3 extends over 15 amino acids. In germline, CDR1 is GTSNPN, CDR2 SVGIG (reference sequence). The CDR3 region has the DNA TGTGCCTGGAGTGAGGGGGACAGCTCCTACAATGAGCAGTTCTTC. Translation: CAWSEGDSSYNEQFF.

The chain has TRBV4-3 and TRBJ1-1; no clear D. Trimming pared 2 bases from V and 1 base from J, leaving 8 bases between. The CDR3 is 14 amino acids. The germline V gene encodes CDR1 LGHNA and CDR2 YSLEER. Here the CDR3 DNA reads TGCGCCAGCAGCCAAACTTCTTGGAACACTGAAGCTTTCTTT. This sequence encodes CASSQTSWNTEAFF.

The rearrangement joins TRBV28 to TRBJ1-1; 8 positions agree with TRBD1. CDR3 length: 14 amino acids. Trimming at V came to 6 bases and at J to 0 bases, leaving 3 bases not matched to a gene. Germline V gives CDR1 MDHEN, CDR2 SYDVKM. The CDR3 region is CASRTGDMNTEAFF. The CDR3, as DNA: TGTGCCAGCAGGACAGGGGACATGAACACTGAAGCTTTCTTT.